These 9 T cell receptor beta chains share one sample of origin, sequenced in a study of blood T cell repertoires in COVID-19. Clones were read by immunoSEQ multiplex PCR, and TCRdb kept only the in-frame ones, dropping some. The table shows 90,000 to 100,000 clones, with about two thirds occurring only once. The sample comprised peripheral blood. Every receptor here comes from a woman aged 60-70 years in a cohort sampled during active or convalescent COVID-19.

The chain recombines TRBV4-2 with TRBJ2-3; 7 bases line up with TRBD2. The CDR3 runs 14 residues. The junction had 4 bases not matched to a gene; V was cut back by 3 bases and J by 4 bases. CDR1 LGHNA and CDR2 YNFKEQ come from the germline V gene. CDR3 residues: CASSQQTSSDTQYF. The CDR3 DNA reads TGTGCCAGCAGCCAGCAGACTAGCTCAGATACGCAGTATTTT.

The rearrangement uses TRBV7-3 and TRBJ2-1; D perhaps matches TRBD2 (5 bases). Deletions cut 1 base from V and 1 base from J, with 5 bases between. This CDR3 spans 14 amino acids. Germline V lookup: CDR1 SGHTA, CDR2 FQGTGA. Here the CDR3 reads CASSLRGSYNEQFF. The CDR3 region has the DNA TGTGCCAGCAGCTTAAGAGGGTCCTACAATGAGCAGTTCTTC.

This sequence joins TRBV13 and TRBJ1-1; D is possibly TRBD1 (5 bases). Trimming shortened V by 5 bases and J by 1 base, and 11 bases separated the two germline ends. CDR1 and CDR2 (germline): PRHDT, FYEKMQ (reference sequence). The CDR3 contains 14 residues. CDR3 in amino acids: CASSQGRGNTEAFF. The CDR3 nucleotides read TGTGCCAGCAGCCAAGGGAGGGGGAACACTGAAGCTTTCTTT.

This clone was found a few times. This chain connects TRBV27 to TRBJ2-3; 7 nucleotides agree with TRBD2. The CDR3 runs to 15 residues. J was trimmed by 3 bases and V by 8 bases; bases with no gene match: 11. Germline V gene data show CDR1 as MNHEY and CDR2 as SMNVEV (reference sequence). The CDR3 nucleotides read TGTGCCAGCGTTCATATGGGAGGGAGTACAGATACGCAGTATTTT. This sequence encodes CASVHMGGSTDTQYF.

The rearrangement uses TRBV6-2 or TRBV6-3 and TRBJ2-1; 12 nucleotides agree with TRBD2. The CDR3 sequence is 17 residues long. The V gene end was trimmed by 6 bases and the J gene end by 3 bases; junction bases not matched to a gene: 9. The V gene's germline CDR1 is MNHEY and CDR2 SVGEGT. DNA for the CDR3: TGTGCCAGCAGCCTATGGACTAGCGGGGTGCTCTACAATGAGCAGTTCTTC. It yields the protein CASSLWTSGVLYNEQFF.

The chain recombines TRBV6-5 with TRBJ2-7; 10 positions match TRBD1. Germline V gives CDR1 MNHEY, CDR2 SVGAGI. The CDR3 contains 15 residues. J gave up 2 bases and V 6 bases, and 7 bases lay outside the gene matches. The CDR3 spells CASSHLTGGPYEQYF. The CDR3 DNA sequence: TGTGCCAGCAGCCACCTGACAGGGGGCCCCTACGAGCAGTACTTC.

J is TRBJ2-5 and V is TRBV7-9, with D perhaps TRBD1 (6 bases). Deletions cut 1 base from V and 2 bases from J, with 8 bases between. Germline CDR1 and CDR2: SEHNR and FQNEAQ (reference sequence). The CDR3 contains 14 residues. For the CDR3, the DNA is TGTGCCAGCAGCTTAGGGGACATTCAAGAGACCCAGTACTTC. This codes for CASSLGDIQETQYF.

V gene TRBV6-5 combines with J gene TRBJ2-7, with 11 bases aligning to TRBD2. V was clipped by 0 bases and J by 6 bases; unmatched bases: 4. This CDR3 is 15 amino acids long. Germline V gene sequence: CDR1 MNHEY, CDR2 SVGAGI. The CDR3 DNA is TGTGCCAGCAGTTACTCGCCCCTAGCGGGGGGCGAGCAGTACTTC. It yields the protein CASSYSPLAGGEQYF.

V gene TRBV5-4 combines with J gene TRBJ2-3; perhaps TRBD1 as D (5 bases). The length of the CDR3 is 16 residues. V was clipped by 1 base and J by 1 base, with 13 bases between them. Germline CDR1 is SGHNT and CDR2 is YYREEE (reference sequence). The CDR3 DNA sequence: TGTGCCAGCAGCTTGTCAAGGGGATGGGGCACAGATACGCAGTATTTT. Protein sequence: CASSLSRGWGTDTQYF.